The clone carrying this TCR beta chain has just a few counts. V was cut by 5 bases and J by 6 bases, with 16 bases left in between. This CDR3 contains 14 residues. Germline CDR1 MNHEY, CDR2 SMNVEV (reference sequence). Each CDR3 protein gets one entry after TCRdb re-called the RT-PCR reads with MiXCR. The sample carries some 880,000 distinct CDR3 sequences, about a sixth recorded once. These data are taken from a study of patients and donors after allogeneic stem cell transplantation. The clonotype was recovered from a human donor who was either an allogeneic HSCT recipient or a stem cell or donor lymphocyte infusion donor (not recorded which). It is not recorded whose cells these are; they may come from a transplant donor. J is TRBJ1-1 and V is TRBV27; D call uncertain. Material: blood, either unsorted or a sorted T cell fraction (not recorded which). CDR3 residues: CASSKQVGSSEAFF. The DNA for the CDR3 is TGTGCCAGCAGTAAACAAGTTGGTTCGTCTGAAGCTTTCTTT.